The present entry profiles one T cell receptor (beta chain) with its context. This record belongs to a study of T cells in Graves' hyperthyroidism and ophthalmopathy. Germline CDR1 and CDR2: LNHDA and SQIVND (reference sequence). The CDR3 runs 13 residues. Trimming pared 10 bases from V and 7 bases from J, leaving 18 bases between. Amplified regions were TCR beta CDR3 sequences from RNA transcripts. With the HTBI primer set, the TCR CDR3 went through a first round of RT-PCR. TCRdb reprocessed the multiplex PCR reads with MiXCR, giving one entry per CDR3 protein. The sample includes a few hundred thousand distinct CDR3 sequences, 16% seen only once; the top ten take roughly 3.3%.

The source material was blood. This receptor was identified in a woman aged 40-49 years with Graves' ophthalmopathy. The chain joins TRBV19 to TRBJ2-3; D possibly uses TRBD1 or TRBD2 (5 bases each). CDR3 sequence reads: CATNGAGTHTQYF. The CDR3 coding sequence is TGTGCCACCAATGGGGCAGGGACGCATACGCAGTATTTT.